This TCR beta chain was retrieved from a study of T cell repertoires in cytomegalovirus infection. In TCRdb, the reads were re-called with MiXCR into one record per CDR3 protein. The repertoire consists of approximately 1,000,000 distinct CDR3 sequences, with approximately 30% occurring once and the leading ten covering around an eighth. Germline V lookup: CDR1 SGHVS, CDR2 FNYEAQ. The J segment lost 6 bases and the V segment lost 4 bases, leaving 5 bases of the junction unmatched. This CDR3 has 13 residues. The table lists this clonotype with many counts. Antigen: not known. The receptor was isolated from a human donor in good health (CMV status not recorded). Some clones in this sample may be carry-over from other donors' samples. The starting material was cultured CD8+ T cells from PBMCs, obtained from culture after CMV antigen stimulation. The V gene is TRBV7-6, the J gene TRBJ1-2; TRBD1 matches 7 bases. CDR3 region: CASSSTGTNGYTF. The CDR3 DNA reads TGTGCCAGCAGCTCGACAGGGACTAATGGCTACACCTTC.